The next 29 T cell receptor beta chains were all read from a single sample in a study of vaccination effects on CD4 cells after COVID-19. Assay: immunoSEQ multiplex PCR; the TCRdb copy retains only in-frame clones and omits some. The sample has 35,000 to 55,000 clones; about 75% are singletons. ViraFEST used viral peptide pools to expand antigen-specific CD4+ T cells before sequencing. Scientists isolated CD4+ T cells after an approximately 10-day culture period ended. This person caught SARS-CoV-2 sometime from March to December 2020, and PCR testing confirmed the infection. Their antigen targets remain unknown. Sequenced here: CD4+ T cells from PBMCs cultured with a peptide pool, sampled before COVID-19 vaccination. These receptors were taken from a human donor who had a prior SARS-CoV-2 infection.

The chain couples TRBV27 to TRBJ1-6; D is uncertain. The CDR3 totals 16 residues. The germline gives CDR1 MNHEY, CDR2 SMNVEV (reference sequence). V was clipped by 4 bases and J by 9 bases, with 19 bases between them. The CDR3 DNA reads TGTGCCAGCAGTTGGGCCCCGGGCAGATTAAGTTCACCCCTCCACTTT. Its translation is CASSWAPGRLSSPLHF.

The CDR3 here is CASSPDRQGTYGYTF. In DNA form, the CDR3 reads TGTGCCAGCTCACCAGACCGACAGGGGACCTATGGCTACACCTTC. The gene calls are TRBV18 and TRBJ1-2; 8 nucleotides line up with TRBD1. Germline V gene sequence: CDR1 KGHSH, CDR2 LQKENI. The CDR3 is made up of 15 amino acids. J lost 4 bases, V lost 2 bases, and 6 bases had no gene match. The entire variable domain, with the rest obtained from reference TRBV18 and TRBJ1-2, is as follows: NAGVMQNPRHLVRRRGQEARLRCSPMKGHSHVYWYRQLPEEGLKFMVYLQKENIIDESGMPKERFSAEFPKEGPSILRIQQVVRGDSAAYFCASSPDRQGTYGYTFGSGTRLTVV.

This chain connects TRBV11-3 to TRBJ2-1; D possibly corresponds to TRBD2 (6 bases). Trimming took off 6 bases at V and 0 bases at J, with 12 bases between the two ends. CDR3 size: 15 residues. CDR1 is SGHNT and CDR2 is YENEEA in the germline V gene. The CDR3, as DNA: TGTGCCAGCAGTGGAGGGCCGGGCTCCTACAATGAGCAGTTCTTC. Encoded protein: CASSGGPGSYNEQFF.

This rearrangement joins TRBV5-1 to TRBJ2-3; perhaps TRBD2 as D (5 bases). The V gene's germline CDR1 is SGHRS and CDR2 YFSETQ. V lost 0 bases to trimming and J lost 4 bases, with 18 bases between them. CDR3 length: 17 residues. In DNA form, the CDR3 reads TGCGCCAGCAGCTTGGGTAGTATCGGGATAGAGGCAGATACGCAGTATTTT. It yields the protein CASSLGSIGIEADTQYF.

The CDR3 spells CASSMGGQGAGQETQYF. CDR3 nucleotide sequence: TGTGCCAGCAGCATGGGGGGACAGGGGGCTGGTCAAGAGACCCAGTACTTC. V gene TRBV5-4 combines with J gene TRBJ2-5; 12 bases align to TRBD1. Germline trimming cut 4 bases from V and 2 bases from J; bases unmatched to any gene: 9. Per germline, CDR1 SGHNT and CDR2 YYREEE (reference sequence). This CDR3 has 17 amino acids.

In its sample, this clone was seen once. The chain combines TRBV30 with TRBJ2-1; TRBD2 aligns across 7 bases. CDR1 and CDR2 (germline): GTSNPN, SVGIG (reference sequence). V was pared by 2 bases and J by 4 bases, with 2 bases of the junction left unmatched. CDR3 length: 13 residues. CDR3 bases: TGTGCCTGGAGTCTCGGGGGGTACAATGAGCAGTTCTTC. Protein product: CAWSLGGYNEQFF.

This rearrangement joins TRBV7-3 to TRBJ2-1; D perhaps matches TRBD2 (6 bases). The CDR3 consists of 13 residues. Germline values: CDR1 SGHTA, CDR2 FQGTGA. V shed 2 bases and J shed 8 bases, with 10 bases lying between them. Written as DNA, the CDR3 is TGTGCCAGCAGCTTAGCGGCTAGCGATGAGCAGTTCTTC. It is translated as CASSLAASDEQFF.

The chain recombines TRBV6-5 with TRBJ1-2, with 9 bases that match TRBD1. V was pared by 4 bases and J by 7 bases, with 4 bases of the junction left unmatched. Per germline, CDR1 MNHEY and CDR2 SVGAGI. This CDR3 region has 13 residues. The CDR3 spells CASSFGTGLGYTF. Written as DNA, the CDR3 is TGTGCCAGCAGTTTCGGGACAGGGCTTGGCTACACCTTC.

The chain links TRBV5-4 to TRBJ1-2; the D is unclear. There are 14 residues in the CDR3. Germline CDR1 and CDR2: SGHNT and YYREEE (reference sequence). V lost 4 bases and J 0 bases, leaving 10 bases between the germline ends. The CDR3, as DNA: TGTGCCAGCAGCCGGGCAGCCGCTAACTATGGCTACACCTTC. It is translated as CASSRAAANYGYTF.

This clone was counted a single time. The chain employs TRBV2 and TRBJ1-1; no definite D call. The CDR3 consists of 14 residues. Germline-derived CDR1 and CDR2 are SNHLY and FYNNEI. V was pared by 5 bases and J by 4 bases, with 14 bases between. The CDR3 DNA sequence: TGTGCCAGCAGTCCCGGACCTCTCGGCACTGAAGCTTTCTTT. Protein product: CASSPGPLGTEAFF.

The chain recombines TRBV7-2 with TRBJ2-7, with a weak D call TRBD2 (6 bases). V lost 1 base and J lost 3, with 10 bases in between. CDR3 size: 14 residues. The germline V gene has CDR1 SGHTA and CDR2 FQGNSA. The CDR3 reads CASSLGGRRYEQYF. The CDR3 coding sequence is TGTGCCAGCAGCTTAGGGGGGAGGCGCTACGAGCAGTACTTC.

The chain uses TRBV5-4 and TRBJ2-7; D may be TRBD1 (6 bases). The V end lost 1 base, the J end lost 7 bases, and 15 bases lay between the germline ends. The V gene's germline CDR1 is SGHNT and CDR2 YYREEE (reference sequence). This CDR3 has 14 amino acids. CDR3 amino acids: CASSLNRAPREQYF. The CDR3 DNA is TGTGCCAGCAGCTTGAACAGGGCTCCGAGGGAGCAGTACTTC.

The rearrangement links TRBV5-1 to TRBJ2-2; 8 bases agree with TRBD1. Germline CDR1 and CDR2: SGHRS and YFSETQ. The V and J ends lost 1 base and 2 bases, in that order; junction bases with no gene match: 4. The CDR3 is 16 amino acids. DNA for the CDR3: TGCGCCAGCAGCTTGACAGGGGGATCAAACACCGGGGAGCTGTTTTTT. It encodes CASSLTGGSNTGELFF.

The chain links TRBV11-3 to TRBJ2-3; D is possibly TRBD1 (6 bases). Looked up from germline, CDR1 is SGHNT and CDR2 is YENEEA. The CDR3 has 15 amino acids. V was cut by 1 base and J by 5 bases, with 13 bases left in between. The CDR3 sequence: CASSLGVRGIDTQYF. CDR3 bases: TGTGCCAGCAGCTTAGGGGTCAGGGGAATAGATACGCAGTATTTT.

This clone has only a few counts. V usage is TRBV4-3 and J usage is TRBJ2-7, with D perhaps TRBD2 (6 bases). Looked up from germline, CDR1 is LGHNA and CDR2 is YSLEER. The V end lost 2 bases, the J end lost 5 bases, and 19 bases lay between the germline ends. The CDR3 runs to 16 residues. The CDR3 sequence: CASSQRWSGDTHEQYF. CDR3 nucleotide sequence: TGCGCCAGCAGCCAAAGATGGTCGGGGGATACCCACGAGCAGTACTTC.

The table lists this clone with a count of one. The chain couples TRBV29-1 to TRBJ2-5; D remains ambiguous. From germline, CDR1 is SQVTM and CDR2 ANQGSEA. Trimming pared 0 bases from V and 3 bases from J, leaving 5 bases between. The CDR3 runs 12 residues. This CDR3 reads CSVEDGEETQYF. The DNA of the CDR3 is TGCAGCGTTGAAGATGGGGAAGAGACCCAGTACTTC.

The rearrangement joins TRBV5-1 to TRBJ1-3; the D gene is possibly TRBD1 (5 bases). V shed 3 bases and J shed 0 bases, with 16 bases lying between them. Germline V lookup: CDR1 SGHRS, CDR2 YFSETQ. The CDR3 contains 17 residues. CDR3 DNA sequence: TGCGCCAGCAGCTCCGATACTTGGGGGATCTCTGGAAACACCATATATTTT. Residues: CASSSDTWGISGNTIYF.

The chain couples TRBV6-1 to TRBJ1-5, with TRBD1 matching over 7 bases. This CDR3 spans 15 amino acids. CDR1 is MNHNS and CDR2 is SASEGT in the germline V gene. V shed 0 bases and J 7 bases; nucleotides not matched to a gene: 6. Here the CDR3 reads CASSEASGGEQPQHF. The DNA of the CDR3 is TGTGCCAGCAGTGAAGCCTCAGGGGGGGAACAGCCCCAGCATTTT.

CDR3: CASSLGTSGHTGELFF. CDR3 in DNA: TGTGCCAGCAGCTTGGGAACTAGCGGTCACACCGGGGAGCTGTTTTTT. The V gene is TRBV5-4, the J gene TRBJ2-2, with 8 positions matching TRBD2. Trimming at V came to 0 bases and at J to 3 bases, leaving 4 bases not matched to a gene. CDR3 length equals 16 residues. CDR1 and CDR2 from the germline V gene are SGHNT and YYREEE (reference sequence).

The chain uses TRBV28 and TRBJ2-1; 13 positions agree with TRBD2. Germline V gene sequence: CDR1 MDHEN, CDR2 SYDVKM. After removal of 0 bases from V and 4 bases from J, the junction contained 3 bases not matched to a gene. The CDR3 runs to 17 residues. CDR3 nucleotides: TGTGCCAGCAGTTTATGGCGGGGACTAGCGGGATACAATGAGCAGTTCTTC. Amino acid sequence: CASSLWRGLAGYNEQFF.

This chain joins TRBV30 and TRBJ2-3; no clear D gene. Trimming stripped 2 bases from V and 3 bases from J, with 6 bases between. Germline assignment: CDR1 GTSNPN and CDR2 SVGIG (reference sequence). The CDR3 runs to 12 residues. The chain's CDR3 is CAWSQFTDTQYF. The CDR3 DNA follows: TGTGCCTGGAGTCAGTTTACAGATACGCAGTATTTT.

The chain is built from TRBV6-2 or TRBV6-3 and TRBJ2-3; D is ambiguous. This CDR3 is built from 12 residues. Deletions cut 6 bases from V and 8 bases from J, with 12 bases between. Germline CDR1 reads MNHEY; CDR2 reads SVGEGT. The CDR3 spells CASSPLGGTQYF. CDR3 sequence (DNA): TGTGCCAGCAGCCCTCTAGGCGGTACGCAGTATTTT.

This chain connects TRBV20-1 to TRBJ1-4; TRBD1 is a possible D gene (6 bases). There are 11 residues in the CDR3. V dropped 6 bases and J dropped 10 bases, with 12 bases sitting between them. Germline CDR1 reads DFQATT; CDR2 reads SNEGSKA (reference sequence). CDR3 DNA sequence: TGCAGTGCAGGGGGGAGGGGAAAACTGTTTTTT. It codes for CSAGGRGKLFF.

The chain carries TRBV7-2 and TRBJ2-7, with D unresolved. V lost 3 bases, J lost 0 bases, and 12 bases lay in between. The germline CDR1 and CDR2 sequences are SGHTA and FQGNSA. The CDR3 runs to 15 residues. The CDR3: CASSFGRLSSYEQYF. The CDR3 bases are TGTGCCAGCAGCTTCGGACGGTTAAGCTCCTACGAGCAGTACTTC.

This rearrangement joins TRBV2 to TRBJ2-5, with D possibly being TRBD2 (5 bases). Germline CDR1 and CDR2: SNHLY and FYNNEI. V lost 10 bases to trimming and J lost 5 bases, with 17 bases between them. This CDR3 contains 13 residues. This CDR3 is CATSGLALETQYF. CDR3 bases: TGTGCCACATCTGGCCTAGCTCTCGAGACCCAGTACTTC.

This clone was counted only a few times. J is TRBJ2-5 and V is TRBV18; 7 positions agree with TRBD1. Germline-derived CDR1 and CDR2 are KGHSH and LQKENI. V shed 0 bases, J shed 3 bases, and the junction held 1 base outside the gene matches. The CDR3 is 14 residues long. The CDR3, as DNA: TGTGCCAGCTCACCACCGGGACAGAAAGAGACCCAGTACTTC. Its protein product is CASSPPGQKETQYF.

This clone showed up just a few times. The J gene is TRBJ1-2, the V gene TRBV7-9, with TRBD1 as a possible D gene (5 bases). V lost 5 bases and J lost 3, with 16 bases in between. The CDR3 consists of 15 residues. CDR1 is SEHNR and CDR2 is FQNEAQ in the germline V gene (reference sequence). For the CDR3, the DNA is TGTGCCAGCAGCCCTACCTTGGGACGGCACTATGGCTACACCTTC. It yields the protein CASSPTLGRHYGYTF. Filled out from reference TRBV7-9 and TRBJ1-2, the complete variable domain reads DTGVSQNPRHKITKRGQNVTFRCDPISEHNRLYWYRQTLGQGPEFLTYFQNEAQLEKSRLLSDRFSAERPKGSFSTLEIQRTEQGDSAMYLCASSPTLGRHYGYTFGSGTRLTVV.

This chain links TRBV6-1 with TRBJ1-5; TRBD1 is a possible D gene (5 bases). Trimming stripped 2 bases from V and 3 bases from J, with 14 bases between. The CDR3 loop spans 16 amino acids. Germline CDR1 MNHNS, CDR2 SASEGT. The CDR3 region is CASSENRTANNQPQHF. For the CDR3, the DNA is TGTGCCAGCAGTGAAAACAGGACGGCCAACAATCAGCCCCAGCATTTT.

This clone was seen a handful of times. The chain links TRBV30 to TRBJ1-1; D is uncertain. Germline-derived CDR1 and CDR2 are GTSNPN and SVGIG (reference sequence). The CDR3 sequence is 12 residues long. With 2 bases removed from V and 4 bases from J, the gap between germline ends came to 8 bases. The CDR3 is CAWSRKFTEAFF. The CDR3 DNA sequence: TGTGCCTGGAGTAGGAAGTTCACTGAAGCTTTCTTT. The complete variable domain, with remaining parts taken from reference TRBV30 and TRBJ1-1, reads SQTIHQWPATLVQPVGSPLSLECTVEGTSNPNLYWYRQAAGRGLQLLFYSVGIGQISSEVPQNLSASRPQDRQFILSSKKLLLSDSGFYLCAWSRKFTEAFFGQGTRLTVV.